This T cell receptor beta chain is from a study of T cells after somatic rescue of genetic block. Data came from immunoSEQ multiplex PCR; TCRdb stores just in-frame clones and leaves some out. The sample shows tens of thousands of clones, less than 95% of them seen only once. CDR1 SGDLS and CDR2 YYNGEE come from the germline V gene. V was cut by 4 bases and J by 6 bases, with 20 bases left in between. This CDR3 contains 16 residues. The chain combines TRBV9 with TRBJ2-1, with TRBD1 as a possible D gene (6 bases). The specimen was peripheral blood mononuclear cells (PBMCs). The clonotype was recovered from a man between 35 and 55 years old. The chain's CDR3 is CASSPSADSRSNEQFF. The CDR3 nucleotides are TGTGCCAGCAGCCCCAGTGCGGACAGCAGGTCCAATGAGCAGTTCTTC.